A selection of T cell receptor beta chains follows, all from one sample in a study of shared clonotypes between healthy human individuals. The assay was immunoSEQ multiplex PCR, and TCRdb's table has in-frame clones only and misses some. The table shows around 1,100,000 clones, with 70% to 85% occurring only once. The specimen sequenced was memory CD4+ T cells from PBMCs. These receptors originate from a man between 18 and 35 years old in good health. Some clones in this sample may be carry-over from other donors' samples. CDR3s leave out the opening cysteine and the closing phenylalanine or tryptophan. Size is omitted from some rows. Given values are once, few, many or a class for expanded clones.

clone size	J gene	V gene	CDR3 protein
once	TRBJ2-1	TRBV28	AASWTETYNEQF
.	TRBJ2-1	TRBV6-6	ASSFIRTTGSPF
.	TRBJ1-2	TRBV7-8	ASSLARLWTISQANYGYT
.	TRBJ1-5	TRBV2	ASTSTGGNQPQH
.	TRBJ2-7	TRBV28	ASSYPPSGQGRYEQY
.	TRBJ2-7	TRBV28	ASSFFQGSYEQY
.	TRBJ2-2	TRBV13	ASSLVGVGVLF
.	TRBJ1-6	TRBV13	ASSSTGQGSPLH
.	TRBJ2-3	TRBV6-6	ASTRGARADTQY
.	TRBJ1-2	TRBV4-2	ASSHRIGQGDYGYT
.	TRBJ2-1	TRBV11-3	ASSSSGTSGPNEQF
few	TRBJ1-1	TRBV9	ASSVEGTNTEAF
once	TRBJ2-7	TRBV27	ASSFGRAYEQY
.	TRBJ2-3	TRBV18	ASSPPPGLAGEGGTDTQY
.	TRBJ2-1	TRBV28	ASSSSPASNEQF
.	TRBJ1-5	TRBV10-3	AIRQGGNQPQH
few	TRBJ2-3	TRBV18	ASSPGVPGFNTQY
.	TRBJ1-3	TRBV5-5	ASSWDVRGNTIY
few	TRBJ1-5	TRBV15	ATRVGGLMGRNQPQH
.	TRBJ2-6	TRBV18	ASSRDGTGANVLT
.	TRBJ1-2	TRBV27	ASSSDRGYGYT
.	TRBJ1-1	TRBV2	ASRPTGLGEAF
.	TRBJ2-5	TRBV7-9	ASSPRGSGQETQY
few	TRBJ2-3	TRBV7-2	ASSRQVTDTQY
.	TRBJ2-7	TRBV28	ASGMTSGRSYEQY
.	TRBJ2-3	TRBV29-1	SIRDARNTDTQY
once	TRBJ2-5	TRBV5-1	ASSSSPTSGRETQY
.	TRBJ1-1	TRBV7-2	ASSPSIRVTEAF
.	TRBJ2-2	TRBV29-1	SVEGHPNTGELF